The sample holds a few counts of the clone carrying this T cell receptor (beta chain). Its antigen remains unidentified. The PCR contained 60 Vbeta and 13 Jbeta primers. Sequencing used immunoSEQ multiplex PCR; TCRdb keeps in-frame clones, though not all of them. The sample has some 90,000 clones, about four fifths seen once. The data belong to a study of cytomegalovirus exposure and HLA in healthy donors. Points from the study as a whole: More clonal expansion characterized HLA-associated TCR beta chains than equally common others in a later analysis.

V shed 0 bases and J shed 7 bases, with 18 bases lying between them. The CDR3 spans 16 residues. Germline lookup yields CDR1 LNHNV and CDR2 YYDKDF (reference sequence). The rearrangement links TRBV15 to TRBJ2-5; the D gene is possibly TRBD2 (6 bases). The sequence derives from a man aged 45-65 years in good health and CMV-seropositive. Sequencing used PBMCs. CDR3 nucleotide sequence: TGTGCCACCAGCAGAGATCGATCGGGGGAGGTTGGGACCCAGTACTTC. This codes for CATSRDRSGEVGTQYF.